The 9 T cell receptor beta chains below all came from one sample that was sequenced in a study of early T cells in non-severe SARS-CoV-2 infection. A single record per CDR3 protein comes from TCRdb applying MiXCR to the 5' RACE reads. The table records under 95,000 distinct CDR3 sequences, 10% to 15% of them present only once. Sequences were obtained from whole blood. The receptors were gathered from an adult who was a healthcare worker with PCR-confirmed SARS-CoV-2 infection or an uninfected control (not recorded which).

This clonotype was detected a few times. The V call is TRBV6-5, the J call TRBJ2-1; 7 bases are shared with TRBD2. The CDR3 has 16 amino acids. The junction had 12 bases not matched to a gene; V was cut back by 5 bases and J by 5 bases. Germline V lookup: CDR1 MNHEY, CDR2 SVGAGI. The DNA for the CDR3 is TGTGCCAGCAGTCGACGGCAGGCGGGAGTAGACAATGAGCAGTTCTTC. Amino acid sequence: CASSRRQAGVDNEQFF.

The gene calls are TRBV28 and TRBJ2-7; D gene uncertain. V lost 6 bases and J lost 6, with 12 bases in between. The CDR3 totals 12 residues. Germline V gives CDR1 MDHEN, CDR2 SYDVKM. CDR3 in DNA: TGTGCCAGCAGCTATTTTGGCCTCGAGCAGTACTTC. Encoded protein: CASSYFGLEQYF. Drawing the rest from reference TRBV28 and TRBJ2-7, the complete variable domain is DVKVTQSSRYLVKRTGEKVFLECVQDMDHENMFWYRQDPGLGLRLIYFSYDVKMKEKGDIPEGYSVSREKKERFSLILESASTNQTSMYLCASSYFGLEQYFGPGTRLTVT.

The chain joins TRBV6-4 to TRBJ2-2; 7 nucleotides agree with TRBD2. Trimming cost V 5 bases and J 7 bases; bases outside gene matches: 7. The CDR3 is 14 amino acids. Germline V CDR1 and CDR2: MRHNA, SNTAGT. This CDR3 reads CASSPSGSSGELFF. In nucleotides, the CDR3 is TGTGCCAGCAGTCCTAGCGGTTCGAGCGGGGAGCTGTTTTTT.

This clonotype was picked up many times. The chain employs TRBV7-9 and TRBJ2-3; TRBD2 might be the D (6 bases). Looked up from germline, CDR1 is SEHNR and CDR2 is FQNEAQ (reference sequence). The CDR3 runs 15 residues. Between the trimmed V and J ends, which lost 1 base and 0 bases, there was a span of 8 bases. DNA for the CDR3: TGTGCCAGCAGCTTAGACGGAGGGAGCACAGATACGCAGTATTTT. This codes for CASSLDGGSTDTQYF.

This clonotype was seen repeatedly, ten times or more. The chain carries TRBV6-6 and TRBJ2-3; weak D call: TRBD2 (6 bases). The germline gives CDR1 MNHNY, CDR2 SVGAGI (reference sequence). Trimming pared 7 bases from V and 9 bases from J, leaving 17 bases between. The CDR3 is 13 amino acids. CDR3 region: CASTLLLGSTQYF. As DNA, the CDR3 is TGTGCCAGCACCCTTCTACTCGGGAGCACGCAGTATTTT.

In the case of this clonotype: Possible read error: a much larger clone is one base away. CDR3 DNA sequence: TGTGCCAACAGTAAGAACAGGGGGTGGCAAGAGACCCAGTACTTC. It codes for CANSKNRGWQETQYF. This chain links TRBV2 with TRBJ2-5; 8 bases are a match to TRBD1. CDR1 and CDR2 from the germline V gene are SNHLY and FYNNEI. This CDR3 spans 15 amino acids.

The V gene is TRBV28, the J gene TRBJ2-7, with D perhaps matching TRBD1 (7 bases). The CDR3 has 13 residues. The germline V gene has CDR1 MDHEN and CDR2 SYDVKM. V was pared by 11 bases and J by 3 bases, with 17 bases between. In DNA, the CDR3 is TGTGCCGTCGGAGGGGGCGCGAGCTACGAGCAGTACTTC. As protein: CAVGGGASYEQYF.

This chain connects TRBV3-1 to TRBJ2-7; D might be TRBD1 or TRBD2, each matching 6 bases. CDR3 length equals 16 residues. CDR1 and CDR2 from the germline V gene are LGHDT and YNNKEL (reference sequence). Deletions cut 4 bases from V and 2 bases from J, with 18 bases between. The CDR3 nucleotides read TGTGCCAGCAGCCCCCCCGGGACTGGGGGCCCCTACGAGCAGTACTTC. Translation: CASSPPGTGGPYEQYF.

This clonotype was seen many times. The chain has TRBV28 and TRBJ2-7; no clear D gene. This CDR3 contains 14 residues. V shed 2 bases and J shed 6 bases, with 14 bases lying between them. Germline V gene data show CDR1 as MDHEN and CDR2 as SYDVKM. CDR3 DNA: TGTGCCAGCAGTTTAAAACCTAGAAGGGCCGAGCAGTACTTC. Residues: CASSLKPRRAEQYF.